This TCR beta chain stems from a study of blood T cell repertoires in COVID-19. For the study at large: Some COVID-19 samples were acute and others convalescent; all came from the United States, Italy and Spain.

Trimming at V came to 4 bases and at J to 6 bases, leaving 8 bases not matched to a gene. This CDR3 spans 15 amino acids. Germline CDR1 reads LNHDA; CDR2 reads SQIVND (reference sequence). Among Cohort 3 donors, those recovered had two negative PCRs, clearance, or symptom resolution. Only in-frame clones appear in the TCRdb table, and some are missing; sequencing was by immunoSEQ multiplex PCR. The sample lists a few hundred thousand clones, 85% to 90% occurring once. The chain couples TRBV19 to TRBJ1-4; 7 bases align to TRBD1. The sequence was collected from a young man who had recovered from COVID-19. The sample taken for sequencing was PBMCs or T cells enriched from blood (not recorded which). The CDR3 region has the DNA TGTGCCAGTAGTAGGCCCGGGACAGTAGATGAAAAACTGTTTTTT. It yields the protein CASSRPGTVDEKLFF.